The clone carrying this T cell receptor beta chain was counted at least ten times. MiXCR, applied by TCRdb to the PCR reads, yields one record per CDR3 protein. The table lists some 22,000 distinct CDR3 sequences, 52% of them singletons. The data were taken from a study of CD4 and CD8 cells across lung adenocarcinoma regions. Germline values: CDR1 SGDLS, CDR2 YYNGEE. This CDR3 is built from 15 residues. The chain carries TRBV9 and TRBJ2-1; D ambiguous. The J call is uncertain, as TRBJ2-7 better fits the DNA end. The material sequenced was CD4+ T cells from the center of a lung tumor. This clonotype originated in a male donor with lung adenocarcinoma. The CD4 and CD8 labels of this study may be unreliable. CDR3 residues: CASSPQNGSPYEQYF. The CDR3 DNA is TGTGCCAGCAGCCCACAGAACGGGTCTCCCTACGAGCAGTACTTC.